This TCR beta chain emerged from a study of shared clonotypes between healthy human individuals. Donors comprised healthy HIV-negative adults lacking recent acute infections or vaccinations. TCRdb's table, derived via immunoSEQ multiplex PCR, lists solely in-frame clones and lacks some. In the table there are approximately 2.5 million clones, under 95% of which are singletons. Looked up from germline, CDR1 is SGHTS and CDR2 is YDEGEE. V dropped 5 bases and J dropped 1 base, with 12 bases sitting between them. The CDR3 length is 15 residues. The V and J genes are TRBV5-8 and TRBJ2-2, with a possible D match to TRBD1 (6 bases). This TCR derives from a man aged 18 to 35 in good health. Some clones in this sample may be carry-over from other donors' samples. Sequencing was performed on naive CD4+ T cells from PBMCs. Stated subset: CD45RA+ positively selected. CDR3 coding DNA: TGTGCCAGCAGTACCGGGACACGGAACACCGGGGAGCTGTTTTTT. It is translated as CASSTGTRNTGELFF. Supplemented by reference TRBV5-8 and TRBJ2-2, the full variable domain reads EAGVTQSPTHLIKTRGQQATLRCSPISGHTSVYWYQQALGLGLQFLLWYDEGEERNRGNFPPRFSGRQFPNYSSELNVNALELEDSALYLCASSTGTRNTGELFFGEGSRLTVL.